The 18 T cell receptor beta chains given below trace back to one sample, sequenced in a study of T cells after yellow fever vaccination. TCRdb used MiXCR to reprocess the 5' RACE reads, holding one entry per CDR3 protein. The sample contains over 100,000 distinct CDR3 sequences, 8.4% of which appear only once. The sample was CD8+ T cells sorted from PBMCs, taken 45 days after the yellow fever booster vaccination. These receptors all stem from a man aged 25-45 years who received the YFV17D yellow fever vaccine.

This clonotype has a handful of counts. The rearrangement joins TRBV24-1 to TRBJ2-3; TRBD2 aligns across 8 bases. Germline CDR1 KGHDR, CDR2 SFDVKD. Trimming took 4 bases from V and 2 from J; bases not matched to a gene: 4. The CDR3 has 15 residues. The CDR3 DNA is TGTGCCACCAGTGAGGGTAGCGGGATCACAGATACGCAGTATTTT. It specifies CATSEGSGITDTQYF.

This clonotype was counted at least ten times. The CDR3 DNA sequence: TGCGCCAGCAGCCGCCTCAGCGAGATGGCTTACAATGAGCAGTTCTTC. Amino acid sequence: CASSRLSEMAYNEQFF. The rearrangement links TRBV5-1 to TRBJ2-1; D is uncertain. Trimming shortened V by 4 bases and J by 4 bases, and 18 bases separated the two germline ends. Germline loops: CDR1 SGHRS, CDR2 YFSETQ. CDR3 length: 16 residues.

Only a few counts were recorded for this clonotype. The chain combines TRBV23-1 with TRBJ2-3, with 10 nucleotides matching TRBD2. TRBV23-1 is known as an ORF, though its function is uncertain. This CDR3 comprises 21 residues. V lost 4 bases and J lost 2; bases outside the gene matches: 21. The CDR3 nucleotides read TGCGCCAGCAGTCGATGGTTAGCGAGCGGGAGGGCCTTCTGGACCACAGATACGCAGTATTTT. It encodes CASSRWLASGRAFWTTDTQYF.

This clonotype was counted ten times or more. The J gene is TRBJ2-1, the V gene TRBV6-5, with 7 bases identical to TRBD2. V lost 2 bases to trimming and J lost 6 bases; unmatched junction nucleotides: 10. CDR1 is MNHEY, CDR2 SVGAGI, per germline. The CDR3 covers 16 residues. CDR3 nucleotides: TGTGCCAGCAGTTACGGGACGGGCGGGAGCGTCAATGAGCAGTTCTTC. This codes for CASSYGTGGSVNEQFF.

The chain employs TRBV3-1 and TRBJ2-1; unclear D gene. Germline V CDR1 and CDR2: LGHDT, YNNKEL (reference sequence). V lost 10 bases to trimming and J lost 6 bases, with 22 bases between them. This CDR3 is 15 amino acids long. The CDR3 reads CATCQGPPTANEQFF. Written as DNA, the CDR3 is TGTGCCACCTGCCAAGGACCCCCGACCGCCAATGAGCAGTTCTTC.

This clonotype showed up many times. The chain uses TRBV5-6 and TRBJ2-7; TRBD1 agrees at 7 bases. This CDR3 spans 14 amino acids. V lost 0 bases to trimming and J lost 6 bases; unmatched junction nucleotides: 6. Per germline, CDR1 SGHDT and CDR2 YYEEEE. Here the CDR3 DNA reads TGTGCCAGCAGCTTGGCCGGAACAGGGGTCGAGCAGTACTTC. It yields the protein CASSLAGTGVEQYF.

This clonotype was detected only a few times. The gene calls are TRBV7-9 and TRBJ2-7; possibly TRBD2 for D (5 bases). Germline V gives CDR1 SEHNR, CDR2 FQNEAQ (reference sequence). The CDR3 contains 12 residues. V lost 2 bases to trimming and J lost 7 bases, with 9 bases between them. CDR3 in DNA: TGTGCCAGCAGCTTATCGCCGGGGGAGCAGTACTTC. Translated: CASSLSPGEQYF.

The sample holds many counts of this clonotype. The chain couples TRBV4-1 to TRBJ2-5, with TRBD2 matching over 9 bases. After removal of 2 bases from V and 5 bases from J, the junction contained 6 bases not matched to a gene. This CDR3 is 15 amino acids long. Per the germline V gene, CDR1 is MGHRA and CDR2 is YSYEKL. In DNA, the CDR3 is TGCGCCAGCAGCCAATTAGCGGGAGTGGGGGAGACCCAGTACTTC. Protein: CASSQLAGVGETQYF.

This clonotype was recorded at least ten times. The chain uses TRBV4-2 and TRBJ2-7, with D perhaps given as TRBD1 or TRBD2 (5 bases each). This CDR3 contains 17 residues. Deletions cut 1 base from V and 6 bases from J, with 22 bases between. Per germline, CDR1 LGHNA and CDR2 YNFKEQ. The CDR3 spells CASSQVGQGEKGSEQYF. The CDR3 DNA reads TGTGCCAGCAGCCAAGTTGGGCAGGGCGAAAAAGGGAGCGAGCAGTACTTC.

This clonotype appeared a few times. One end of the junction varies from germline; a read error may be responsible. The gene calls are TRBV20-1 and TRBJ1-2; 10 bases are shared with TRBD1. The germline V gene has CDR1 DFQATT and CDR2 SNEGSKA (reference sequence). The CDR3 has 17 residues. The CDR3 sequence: CCASTRSRDRGNYGYTF. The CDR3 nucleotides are TGCTGTGCTAGTACAAGGAGCCGGGACAGGGGAAACTATGGCTACACCTTC.

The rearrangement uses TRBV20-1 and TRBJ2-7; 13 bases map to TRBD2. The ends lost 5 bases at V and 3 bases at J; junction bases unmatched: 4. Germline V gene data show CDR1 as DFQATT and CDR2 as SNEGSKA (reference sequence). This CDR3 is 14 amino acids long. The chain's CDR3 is CSAGGLAGHYEQYF. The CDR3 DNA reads TGCAGTGCTGGGGGACTAGCGGGACACTACGAGCAGTACTTC.

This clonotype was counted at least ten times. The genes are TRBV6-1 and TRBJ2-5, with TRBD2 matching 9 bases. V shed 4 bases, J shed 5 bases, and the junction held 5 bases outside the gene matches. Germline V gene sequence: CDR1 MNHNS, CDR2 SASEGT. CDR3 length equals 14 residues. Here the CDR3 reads CASSGLAVRETQYF. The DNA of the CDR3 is TGTGCCAGCAGTGGACTAGCGGTCAGGGAGACCCAGTACTTC.

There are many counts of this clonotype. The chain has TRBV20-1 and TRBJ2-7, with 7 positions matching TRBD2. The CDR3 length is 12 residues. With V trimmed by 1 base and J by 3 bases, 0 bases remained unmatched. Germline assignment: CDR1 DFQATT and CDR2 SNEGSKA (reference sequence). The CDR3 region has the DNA TGCAGTGCTAGAGGCGGGAGCTACGAGCAGTACTTC. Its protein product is CSARGGSYEQYF.

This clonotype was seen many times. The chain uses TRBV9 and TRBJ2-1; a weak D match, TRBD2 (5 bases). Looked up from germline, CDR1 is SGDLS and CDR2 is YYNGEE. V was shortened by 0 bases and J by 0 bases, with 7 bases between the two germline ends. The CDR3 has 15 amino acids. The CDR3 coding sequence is TGTGCCAGCAGCGTAGGAGCGGTCTCCTACAATGAGCAGTTCTTC. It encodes CASSVGAVSYNEQFF.

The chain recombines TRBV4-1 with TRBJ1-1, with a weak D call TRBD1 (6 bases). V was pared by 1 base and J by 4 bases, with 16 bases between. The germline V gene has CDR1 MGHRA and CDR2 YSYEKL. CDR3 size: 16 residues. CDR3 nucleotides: TGCGCCAGCAGCCAAGGGCGGCCAGGGGTGAGCACTGAAGCTTTCTTT. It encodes CASSQGRPGVSTEAFF.

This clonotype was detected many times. CDR3 protein: CATSRGSQTSDEQYF. The CDR3 DNA reads TGTGCCACCAGCAGAGGATCCCAGACCAGCGACGAGCAGTACTTC. V is TRBV15 and J is TRBJ2-7; no clear D. The CDR3 is made up of 15 amino acids. The germline V and J ends were trimmed by 1 base and 5 bases, with 15 bases remaining between them. CDR1 and CDR2 (germline): LNHNV, YYDKDF (reference sequence).

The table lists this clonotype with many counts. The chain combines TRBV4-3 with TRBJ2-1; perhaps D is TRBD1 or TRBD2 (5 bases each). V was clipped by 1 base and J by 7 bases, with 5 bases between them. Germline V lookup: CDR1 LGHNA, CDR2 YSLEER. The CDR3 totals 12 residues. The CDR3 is CASSQGGNEQFF. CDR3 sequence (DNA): TGCGCCAGCAGCCAAGGGGGGAATGAGCAGTTCTTC.

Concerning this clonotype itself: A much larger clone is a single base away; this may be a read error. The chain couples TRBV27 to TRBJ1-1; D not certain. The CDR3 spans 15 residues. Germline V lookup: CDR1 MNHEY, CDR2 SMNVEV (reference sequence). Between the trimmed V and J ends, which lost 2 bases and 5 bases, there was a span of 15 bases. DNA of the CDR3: TGTGCCAGCAGTTTAGTTAGGATACGGGGTACTGAAGCTTTCTTT. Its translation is CASSLVRIRGTEAFF.